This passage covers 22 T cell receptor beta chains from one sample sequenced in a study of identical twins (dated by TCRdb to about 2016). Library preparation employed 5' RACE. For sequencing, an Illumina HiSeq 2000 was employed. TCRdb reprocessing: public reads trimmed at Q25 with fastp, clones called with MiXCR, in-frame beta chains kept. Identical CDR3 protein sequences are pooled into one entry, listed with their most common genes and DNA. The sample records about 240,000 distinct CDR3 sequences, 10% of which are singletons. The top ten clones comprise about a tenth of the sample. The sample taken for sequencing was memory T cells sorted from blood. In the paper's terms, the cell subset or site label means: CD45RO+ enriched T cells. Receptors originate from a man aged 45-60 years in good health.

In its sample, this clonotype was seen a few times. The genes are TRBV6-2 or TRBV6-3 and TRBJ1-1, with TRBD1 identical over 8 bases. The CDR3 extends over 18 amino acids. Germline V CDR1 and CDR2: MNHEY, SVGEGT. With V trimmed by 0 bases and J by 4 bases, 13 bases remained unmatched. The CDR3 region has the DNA TGTGCCAGCAGTTACTCGAGGTCAGGGGGCCCGAGGTCCACTGAAGCTTTCTTT. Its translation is CASSYSRSGGPRSTEAFF.

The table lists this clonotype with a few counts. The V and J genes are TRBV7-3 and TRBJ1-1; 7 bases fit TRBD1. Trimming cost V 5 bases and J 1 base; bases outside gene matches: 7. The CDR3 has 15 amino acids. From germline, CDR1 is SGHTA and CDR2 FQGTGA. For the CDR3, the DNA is TGTGCCAGCAGCCAAACCGGGACAGCGAACACTGAAGCTTTCTTT. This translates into CASSQTGTANTEAFF.

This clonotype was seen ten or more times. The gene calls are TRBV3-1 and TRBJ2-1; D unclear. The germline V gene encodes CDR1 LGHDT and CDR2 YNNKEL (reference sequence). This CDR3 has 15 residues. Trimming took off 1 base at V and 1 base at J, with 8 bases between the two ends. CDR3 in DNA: TGTGCCAGCAGCCAAGGGACGCCGTCCTACAATGAGCAGTTCTTC. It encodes CASSQGTPSYNEQFF.

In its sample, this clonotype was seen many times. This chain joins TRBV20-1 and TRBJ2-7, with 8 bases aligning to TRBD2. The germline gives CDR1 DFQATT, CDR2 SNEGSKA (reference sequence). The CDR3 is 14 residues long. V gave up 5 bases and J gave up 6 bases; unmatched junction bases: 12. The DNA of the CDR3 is TGCAGTGCTTCCGGGGGGGCGGACGTAGGCGAGCAGTACTTC. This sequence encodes CSASGGADVGEQYF.

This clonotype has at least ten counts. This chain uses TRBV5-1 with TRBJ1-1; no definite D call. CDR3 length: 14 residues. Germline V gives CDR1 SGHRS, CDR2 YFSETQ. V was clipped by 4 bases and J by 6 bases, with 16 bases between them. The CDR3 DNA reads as TGCGCCAGCAGCCTGCCCGGACCGCGACCTGAAGCTTTCTTT. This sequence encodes CASSLPGPRPEAFF.

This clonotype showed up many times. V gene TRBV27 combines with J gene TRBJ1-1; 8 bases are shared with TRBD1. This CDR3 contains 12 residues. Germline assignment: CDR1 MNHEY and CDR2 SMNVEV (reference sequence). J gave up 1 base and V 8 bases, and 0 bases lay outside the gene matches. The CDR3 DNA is TGTGCCAGCGGGACAGGGAACACTGAAGCTTTCTTT. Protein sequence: CASGTGNTEAFF.

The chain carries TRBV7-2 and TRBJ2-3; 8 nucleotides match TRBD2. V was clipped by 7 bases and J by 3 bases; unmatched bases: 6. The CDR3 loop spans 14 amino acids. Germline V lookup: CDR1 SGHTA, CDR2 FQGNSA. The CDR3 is CASNRGGGTDTQYF. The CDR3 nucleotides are TGTGCCAGCAACCGGGGGGGAGGGACAGATACGCAGTATTTT.

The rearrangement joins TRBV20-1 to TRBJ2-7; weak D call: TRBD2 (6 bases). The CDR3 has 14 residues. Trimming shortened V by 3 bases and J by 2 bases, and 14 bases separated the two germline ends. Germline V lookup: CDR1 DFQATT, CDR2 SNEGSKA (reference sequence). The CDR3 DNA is TGCAGTGCTAGTGGGCGGGAATCCCCCTACGAGCAGTACTTC. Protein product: CSASGRESPYEQYF.

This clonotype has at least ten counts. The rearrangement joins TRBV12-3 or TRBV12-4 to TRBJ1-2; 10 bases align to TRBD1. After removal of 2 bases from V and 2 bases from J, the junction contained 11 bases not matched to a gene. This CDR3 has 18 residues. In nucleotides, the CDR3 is TGTGCCAGCAGTTTATATCTCCCGGGACAGGGGTGGAACTATGGCTACACCTTC. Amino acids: CASSLYLPGQGWNYGYTF.

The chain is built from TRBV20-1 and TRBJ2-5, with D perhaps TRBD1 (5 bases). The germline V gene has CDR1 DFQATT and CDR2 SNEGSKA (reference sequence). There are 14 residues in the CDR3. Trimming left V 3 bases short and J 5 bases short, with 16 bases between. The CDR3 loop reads CSASSWQGRETQYF. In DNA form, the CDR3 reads TGCAGTGCTAGTAGTTGGCAGGGTCGGGAGACCCAGTACTTC.

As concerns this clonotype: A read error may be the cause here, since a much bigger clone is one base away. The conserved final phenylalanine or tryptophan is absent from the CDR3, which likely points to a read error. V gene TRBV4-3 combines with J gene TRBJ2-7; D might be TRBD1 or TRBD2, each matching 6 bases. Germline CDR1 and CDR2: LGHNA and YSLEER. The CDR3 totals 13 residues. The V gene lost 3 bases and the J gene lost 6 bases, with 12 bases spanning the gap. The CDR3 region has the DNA TGCGCCAGCAGCCATTCACGGGGGCGCGAGCAGTACTTG. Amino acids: CASSHSRGREQYL.

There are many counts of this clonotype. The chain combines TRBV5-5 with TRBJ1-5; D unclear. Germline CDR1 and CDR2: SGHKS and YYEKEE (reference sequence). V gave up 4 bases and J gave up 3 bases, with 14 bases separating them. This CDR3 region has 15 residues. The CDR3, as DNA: TGTGCCAGCAGCGTGGAGGAGAGGGACAATCAGCCCCAGCATTTT. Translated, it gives CASSVEERDNQPQHF.

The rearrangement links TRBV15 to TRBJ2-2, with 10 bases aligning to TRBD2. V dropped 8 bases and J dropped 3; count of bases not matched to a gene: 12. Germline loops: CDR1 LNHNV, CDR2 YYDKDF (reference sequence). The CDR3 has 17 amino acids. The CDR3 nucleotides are TGTGCCACCTCCTTAGATCGACTAGCGGGCTACACCGGGGAGCTGTTTTTT. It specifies CATSLDRLAGYTGELFF.

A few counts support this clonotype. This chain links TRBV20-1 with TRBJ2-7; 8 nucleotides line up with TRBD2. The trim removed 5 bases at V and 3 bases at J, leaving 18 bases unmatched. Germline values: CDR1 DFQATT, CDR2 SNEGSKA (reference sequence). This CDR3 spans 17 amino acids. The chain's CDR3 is CSARGGASSGLSYEQYF. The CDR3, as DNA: TGCAGTGCTCGGGGGGGAGCGTCTAGCGGGCTCAGCTACGAGCAGTACTTC.

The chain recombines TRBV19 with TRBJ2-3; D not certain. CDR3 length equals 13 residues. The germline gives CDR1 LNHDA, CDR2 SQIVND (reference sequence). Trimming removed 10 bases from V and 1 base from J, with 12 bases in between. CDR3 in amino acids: CATAGFRTDTQYF. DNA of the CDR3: TGTGCCACTGCCGGGTTTCGCACAGATACGCAGTATTTT.

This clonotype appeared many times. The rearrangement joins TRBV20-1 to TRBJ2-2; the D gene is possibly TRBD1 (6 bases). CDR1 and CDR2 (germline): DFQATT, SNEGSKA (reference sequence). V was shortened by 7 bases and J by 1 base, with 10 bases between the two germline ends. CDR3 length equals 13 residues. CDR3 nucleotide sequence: TGCAGTGTTATGACAGGGAACACCGGGGAGCTGTTTTTT. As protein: CSVMTGNTGELFF.

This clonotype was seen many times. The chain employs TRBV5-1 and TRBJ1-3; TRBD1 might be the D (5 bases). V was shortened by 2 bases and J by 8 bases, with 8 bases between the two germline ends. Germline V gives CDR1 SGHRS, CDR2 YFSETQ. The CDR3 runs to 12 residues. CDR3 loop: CASSLVGDTIYF. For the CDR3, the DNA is TGCGCCAGCAGCTTAGTGGGGGACACCATATATTTT.

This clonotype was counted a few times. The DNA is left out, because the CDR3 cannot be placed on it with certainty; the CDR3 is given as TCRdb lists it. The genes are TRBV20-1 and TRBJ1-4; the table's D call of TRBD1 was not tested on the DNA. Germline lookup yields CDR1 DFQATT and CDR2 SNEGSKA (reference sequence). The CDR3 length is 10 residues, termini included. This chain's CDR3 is CIRGAKNCFF.

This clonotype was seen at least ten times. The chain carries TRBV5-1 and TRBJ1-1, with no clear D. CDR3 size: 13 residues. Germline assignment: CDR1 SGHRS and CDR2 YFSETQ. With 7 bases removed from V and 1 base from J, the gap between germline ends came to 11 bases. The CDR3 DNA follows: TGCGCCAGCCGCGTTACTCCGAACACTGAAGCTTTCTTT. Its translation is CASRVTPNTEAFF. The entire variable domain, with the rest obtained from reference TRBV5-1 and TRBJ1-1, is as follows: KAGVTQTPRYLIKTRGQQVTLSCSPISGHRSVSWYQQTPGQGLQFLFEYFSETQRNKGNFPGRFSGRQFSNSRSEMNVSTLELGDSALYLCASRVTPNTEAFFGQGTRLTVV.

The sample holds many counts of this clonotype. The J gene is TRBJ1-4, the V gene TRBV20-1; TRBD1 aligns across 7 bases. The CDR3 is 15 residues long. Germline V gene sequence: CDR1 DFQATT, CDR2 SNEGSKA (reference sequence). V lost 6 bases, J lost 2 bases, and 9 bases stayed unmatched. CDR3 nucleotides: TGCAGTGCGACCCGGACAGGAAGGACTAATGAAAAACTGTTTTTT. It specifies CSATRTGRTNEKLFF.

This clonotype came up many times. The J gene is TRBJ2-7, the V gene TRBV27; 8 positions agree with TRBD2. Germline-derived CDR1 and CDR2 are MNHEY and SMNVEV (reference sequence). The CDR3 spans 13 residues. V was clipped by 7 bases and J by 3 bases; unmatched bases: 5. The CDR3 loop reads CASKSGLGYEQYF. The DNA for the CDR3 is TGTGCCAGCAAGTCGGGACTAGGCTACGAGCAGTACTTC.

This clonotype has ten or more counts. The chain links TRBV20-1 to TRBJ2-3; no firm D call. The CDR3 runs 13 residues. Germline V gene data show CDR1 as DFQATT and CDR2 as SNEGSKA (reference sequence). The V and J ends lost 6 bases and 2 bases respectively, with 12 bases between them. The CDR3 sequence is CSASIYSTDTQYF. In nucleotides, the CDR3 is TGCAGTGCCAGTATCTACTCCACAGATACGCAGTATTTT.